This T cell receptor (beta chain) is from a study of blood T cell repertoires in COVID-19. Turning to the study itself: The United States, Italy and Spain supplied acute and convalescent COVID-19 samples.

Only in-frame clones appear in the TCRdb table, and some are missing; sequencing was by immunoSEQ multiplex PCR. Among around 250,000 clones listed, 80% to 90% were seen once. CDR3 length equals 15 residues. The V gene end was trimmed by 5 bases and the J gene end by 8 bases; junction bases not matched to a gene: 10. The germline gives CDR1 MNHEY, CDR2 SMNVEV (reference sequence). Participants' reported clinical history set cohort assignment. This chain uses TRBV27 with TRBJ2-1, with 9 bases lining up with TRBD1. The sample was PBMCs or T cells enriched from blood (not recorded which). The receptor was isolated from a woman aged 50 to 65 who had recovered from COVID-19. CDR3 protein: CASSPQGAPVDEQFF. The CDR3 nucleotides read TGTGCCAGCAGTCCACAGGGGGCGCCGGTGGATGAGCAGTTCTTC.